These 27 T cell receptor beta chains were sequenced from one sample in a study of early T cells in non-severe SARS-CoV-2 infection. TCRdb reprocessed the 5' RACE reads with MiXCR, giving one entry per CDR3 protein. The table lists more than 45,000 distinct CDR3 sequences, approximately 5.7% of them singletons. The material was whole blood, obtained at baseline. Receptor source: an adult who was a healthcare worker with PCR-confirmed SARS-CoV-2 infection or an uninfected control (not recorded which).

The table lists this clonotype with a few counts. The rearrangement uses TRBV20-1 and TRBJ1-1; D gene uncertain. This CDR3 contains 12 residues. The germline gives CDR1 DFQATT, CDR2 SNEGSKA (reference sequence). V lost 1 base and J 0 bases, leaving 3 bases between the germline ends. The CDR3 loop is CSARGMNTEAFF. The CDR3 nucleotides read TGCAGTGCTAGAGGTATGAACACTGAAGCTTTCTTT.

This clonotype has more than one count but fewer than ten. The chain couples TRBV11-2 to TRBJ2-7; no definite D call. Trimming cost V 0 bases and J 0 bases, with 9 bases left between them. This CDR3 comprises 15 residues. Germline V lookup: CDR1 SGHAT, CDR2 FQNNGV. CDR3 loop: CASSLDPVSSYEQYF. The CDR3 DNA follows: TGTGCCAGCAGCTTAGATCCCGTCAGCTCCTACGAGCAGTACTTC.

The CDR3 region is CASSLADPIYEQYF. CDR3 bases: TGTGCCAGCAGCTTAGCGGACCCCATCTACGAGCAGTACTTC. The rearrangement links TRBV7-2 to TRBJ2-7; D unresolved. Germline loops: CDR1 SGHTA, CDR2 FQGNSA. V dropped 0 bases and J dropped 3 bases, with 9 bases sitting between them. The CDR3 has 14 residues.

Only a few counts were recorded for this clonotype. The CDR3 DNA follows: TGTGCCAGCAGCTTAGCCAGCACTGAAGCTTTCTTT. It specifies CASSLASTEAFF. The chain recombines TRBV7-2 with TRBJ1-1; D gene uncertain. CDR1 and CDR2 (germline): SGHTA, FQGNSA. The length of the CDR3 is 12 residues. The V and J ends lost 0 bases and 4 bases respectively, with 3 bases between them.

This clonotype was observed a few times. V gene TRBV28 combines with J gene TRBJ2-3; 8 bases line up with TRBD2. The CDR3 sequence is 12 residues long. In germline, CDR1 is MDHEN, CDR2 SYDVKM. V shed 7 bases and J 6 bases; nucleotides not matched to a gene: 3. The CDR3 region has the DNA TGTGCCAGCAATACGGGAGGGGATACGCAGTATTTT. Translation gives CASNTGGDTQYF.

The sample holds a few counts of this clonotype. This sequence joins TRBV7-2 and TRBJ2-3; 12 bases are a match to TRBD1. Germline values: CDR1 SGHTA, CDR2 FQGNSA. The CDR3 has 16 residues. Trimming removed 4 bases from V and 4 bases from J; junction bases left unmatched: 6. CDR3 sequence: CASSYTGQGASDTQYF. CDR3 bases: TGTGCCAGCAGCTACACGGGACAGGGGGCGTCAGATACGCAGTATTTT.

The rearrangement joins TRBV9 to TRBJ1-3, with D perhaps TRBD1 (6 bases). Germline values: CDR1 SGDLS, CDR2 YYNGEE. This CDR3 is built from 15 residues. Trimming pared 2 bases from V and 0 bases from J, leaving 9 bases between. As DNA, the CDR3 is TGTGCCAGCAGCGTTACAGGGTCCTCTGGAAACACCATATATTTT. This gives the protein CASSVTGSSGNTIYF.

This clonotype was seen only a few times. In DNA form, the CDR3 reads TGCAGTGCGAACAGGGGGACGGATACGCAGTATTTT. Amino acids: CSANRGTDTQYF. The V and J genes are TRBV20-1 and TRBJ2-3, with 8 bases that match TRBD1. J gave up 6 bases and V 6 bases, and 5 bases lay outside the gene matches. The CDR3 runs to 12 residues. In germline, CDR1 is DFQATT, CDR2 SNEGSKA (reference sequence).

This sequence joins TRBV29-1 and TRBJ2-1, with D possibly called TRBD1 or TRBD2 (5 bases each). Trimming took 6 bases from V and 8 from J, leaving 11 bases between them. The germline V gene encodes CDR1 SQVTM and CDR2 ANQGSEA. The CDR3 consists of 11 residues. The CDR3 region is CSVGWGHEQFF. For the CDR3, the DNA is TGCAGCGTAGGCTGGGGACATGAGCAGTTCTTC.

V and J are TRBV7-2 and TRBJ2-7; D is possibly TRBD2 (7 bases). The germline V gene has CDR1 SGHTA and CDR2 FQGNSA. V was pared by 0 bases and J by 5 bases, with 14 bases between. The CDR3 spans 15 residues. Here the CDR3 reads CASSLAVGGGHEQYF. The DNA of the CDR3 is TGTGCCAGCAGCTTAGCGGTTGGCGGGGGCCACGAGCAGTACTTC.

CDR3 protein: CASSVPGQNTGELFF. CDR3 nucleotides: TGTGCCAGCAGTGTCCCAGGTCAGAACACCGGGGAGCTGTTTTTT. V and J are TRBV28 and TRBJ2-2; unclear D gene. Per germline, CDR1 MDHEN and CDR2 SYDVKM. Deletions cut 5 bases from V and 1 base from J, with 11 bases between. There are 15 residues in the CDR3.

In this sample, this clonotype turned up a few times. The V call is TRBV28, the J call TRBJ2-3; no reliable D call. Per the germline V gene, CDR1 is MDHEN and CDR2 is SYDVKM. The CDR3 is 13 residues long. The germline V and J ends were trimmed by 4 bases and 4 bases, with 9 bases remaining between them. CDR3 loop: CASSSDGPDTQYF. Written as DNA, the CDR3 is TGTGCCAGCAGTTCTGACGGTCCAGATACGCAGTATTTT.

This clonotype was found many times. The chain has TRBV6-5 and TRBJ2-5; possibly TRBD1 for D (6 bases). V was pared by 0 bases and J by 9 bases, with 17 bases between. The CDR3 sequence is 15 residues long. Germline CDR1 MNHEY, CDR2 SVGAGI. The CDR3 coding sequence is TGTGCCAGCAGTTACTCGAACAGGGCTTTAACGGCCCAGTACTTC. It specifies CASSYSNRALTAQYF.

Comments on this clonotype: This could be a read error, since a much larger clone is one nucleotide away. This chain joins TRBV7-9 and TRBJ2-2; D call uncertain. V lost 6 bases to trimming and J lost 7 bases, with 9 bases between them. CDR1 and CDR2 from the germline V gene are SEHNR and FQNEAQ (reference sequence). The CDR3 has 12 residues. This CDR3 reads CASRHSLGELFF. CDR3 nucleotide sequence: TGTGCCAGCAGACATTCCCTCGGGGAGCTGTTTTTT.

This clonotype appeared many times. The rearrangement joins TRBV7-3 to TRBJ2-7; 7 bases map to TRBD2. Looked up from germline, CDR1 is SGHTA and CDR2 is FQGTGA. The CDR3 extends over 14 amino acids. Germline trimming cut 4 bases from V and 2 bases from J; bases unmatched to any gene: 5. The CDR3 spells CASSSTGTTYEQYF. The CDR3 nucleotides read TGTGCCAGCAGCTCCACCGGGACTACCTACGAGCAGTACTTC. The complete variable domain, with remaining parts taken from reference TRBV7-3 and TRBJ2-7, reads GAGVSQTPSNKVTEKGKYVELRCDPISGHTALYWYRQSLGQGPEFLIYFQGTGAADDSGLPNDRFFAVRPEGSVSTLKIQRTERGDSAVYLCASSSTGTTYEQYFGPGTRLTVT.

V gene TRBV28 combines with J gene TRBJ1-5; D is uncertain. Germline CDR1 is MDHEN and CDR2 is SYDVKM. V shed 8 bases and J shed 0 bases, with 11 bases lying between them. The CDR3 consists of 14 residues. The CDR3 DNA is TGTGCCAGCTTCCCCTCGGTTAGCAATCAGCCCCAGCATTTT. Its translation is CASFPSVSNQPQHF.

This clonotype was seen a few times. J is TRBJ1-5 and V is TRBV25-1; TRBD1 matches at 7 bases. CDR1 and CDR2 (germline): MGHDK, SYGVNS. Trimming removed 3 bases from V and 7 bases from J; junction bases left unmatched: 6. CDR3 size: 14 residues. The CDR3 DNA sequence: TGTGCCAGCAGTGACCCTGACAGGGTCCAGCCCCAGCATTTT. This gives the protein CASSDPDRVQPQHF.

This clonotype occurred many times. V usage is TRBV29-1 and J usage is TRBJ2-2, with a possible D match to TRBD2 (6 bases). This CDR3 is built from 16 residues. Germline CDR1 is SQVTM and CDR2 is ANQGSEA. Trimming shortened V by 7 bases and J by 0 bases, and 18 bases separated the two germline ends. The CDR3 is CSAGTANPANTGELFF. DNA of the CDR3: TGCAGCGCTGGGACTGCGAATCCCGCGAACACCGGGGAGCTGTTTTTT.

This clonotype was found many times. The V call is TRBV10-3, the J call TRBJ2-1; tentatively, D is TRBD1 or TRBD2 (7 bases each). CDR1 and CDR2 from the germline V gene are ENHRY and SYGVKD. V gave up 2 bases and J gave up 6 bases, with 17 bases separating them. The CDR3 loop spans 16 amino acids. The CDR3 protein is CAISEQGGIPSNEQFF. CDR3 nucleotides: TGTGCCATCAGTGAGCAGGGGGGGATTCCCAGCAATGAGCAGTTCTTC.

This clonotype was seen repeatedly, ten times or more. The V gene is TRBV7-8, the J gene TRBJ2-1; 15 positions match TRBD2. Germline CDR1 SGHVS, CDR2 FQNEAQ. CDR3 size: 19 residues. Losses at the gene ends were 7 bases for V and 1 base for J; bases not matched to a gene: 11. CDR3 sequence: CASTSPGLAGGGSYNEQFF. DNA for the CDR3: TGTGCCAGCACCTCCCCCGGACTAGCGGGAGGGGGATCCTACAATGAGCAGTTCTTC.

V is TRBV6-2 or TRBV6-3 and J is TRBJ2-3, with unresolved D. Germline assignment: CDR1 MNHEY and CDR2 SVGEGT. The CDR3 is made up of 13 amino acids. Trimming pared 6 bases from V and 4 bases from J, leaving 11 bases between. CDR3 protein: CASSPIAADTQYF. The CDR3 DNA follows: TGTGCCAGCAGCCCTATAGCCGCAGATACGCAGTATTTT.

The table lists this clonotype with a few counts. This chain uses TRBV29-1 with TRBJ1-1; unclear D gene. The CDR3 spans 10 residues. CDR1 is SQVTM and CDR2 is ANQGSEA in the germline V gene. V lost 1 base to trimming and J lost 7 bases, with 4 bases between them. CDR3 sequence reads: CSVEVNEAFF. As DNA, the CDR3 is TGCAGCGTTGAAGTTAATGAAGCTTTCTTT.

This clonotype turned up a few times. This rearrangement joins TRBV7-3 to TRBJ2-1, with 13 bases lining up with TRBD2. V lost 5 bases, J lost 7 bases, and 8 bases stayed unmatched. The CDR3 spans 16 residues. Germline loops: CDR1 SGHTA, CDR2 FQGTGA. In nucleotides, the CDR3 is TGTGCCAGCAGCCTTGGACTAGCGGGAGTATGGAATGAGCAGTTCTTC. It is translated as CASSLGLAGVWNEQFF.

The rearrangement links TRBV6-2 or TRBV6-3 to TRBJ1-4, with 9 bases that match TRBD1. The germline V gene encodes CDR1 MNHEY and CDR2 SVGEGT. The length of the CDR3 is 14 residues. Trimming took 4 bases from V and 8 from J; bases not matched to a gene: 5. DNA for the CDR3: TGTGCCAGCAGTTCCGGGACAGGGCAAGAAAAACTGTTTTTT. This codes for CASSSGTGQEKLFF.

At least ten counts were recorded for this clonotype. The limits of the CDR3 on the DNA are not certain, so only TCRdb's listed CDR3 is given. The gene calls are TRBV7-3 and TRBJ1-1; TRBD1, the D gene given by the table, was not confirmed from the DNA. From germline, CDR1 is SGHTA and CDR2 FQGTGA. The CDR3 spans 15 residues, counting both ends. The CDR3 loop is CASSLSPGQGLKLSF.

This clonotype was recorded at least ten times. V and J are TRBV9 and TRBJ2-5; D call uncertain. V was trimmed by 0 bases and J by 5 bases, leaving 11 bases between them. This CDR3 is built from 14 residues. CDR1 SGDLS and CDR2 YYNGEE come from the germline V gene. The CDR3, as DNA: TGTGCCAGCAGCGTAGGTGGCGTCGGGGAGACCCAGTACTTC. Protein: CASSVGGVGETQYF. Together with reference TRBV9 and TRBJ2-5, the CDR3 gives the full variable domain: DSGVTQTPKHLITATGQRVTLRCSPRSGDLSVYWYQQSLDQGLQFLIQYYNGEERAKGNILERFSAQQFPDLHSELNLSSLELGDSALYFCASSVGGVGETQYFGPGTRLLVL.

The chain employs TRBV3-1 and TRBJ2-1; no clear D. The CDR3 totals 14 residues. Looked up from germline, CDR1 is LGHDT and CDR2 is YNNKEL (reference sequence). Trimming took 0 bases from V and 2 from J, leaving 5 bases between them. Here the CDR3 reads CASSQDKAYNEQFF. The CDR3 DNA follows: TGTGCCAGCAGCCAAGATAAGGCCTACAATGAGCAGTTCTTC.